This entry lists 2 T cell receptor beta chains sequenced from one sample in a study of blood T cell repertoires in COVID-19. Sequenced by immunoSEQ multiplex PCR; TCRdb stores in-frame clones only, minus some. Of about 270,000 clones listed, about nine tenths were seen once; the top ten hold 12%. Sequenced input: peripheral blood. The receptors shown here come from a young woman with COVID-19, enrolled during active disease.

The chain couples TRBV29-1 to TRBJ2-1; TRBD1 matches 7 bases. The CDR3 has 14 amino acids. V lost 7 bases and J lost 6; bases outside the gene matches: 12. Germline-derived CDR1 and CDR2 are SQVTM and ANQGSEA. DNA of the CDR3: TGCAGCGCCGGGAACAGGGGCCACGCCAATGAGCAGTTCTTC. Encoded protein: CSAGNRGHANEQFF.

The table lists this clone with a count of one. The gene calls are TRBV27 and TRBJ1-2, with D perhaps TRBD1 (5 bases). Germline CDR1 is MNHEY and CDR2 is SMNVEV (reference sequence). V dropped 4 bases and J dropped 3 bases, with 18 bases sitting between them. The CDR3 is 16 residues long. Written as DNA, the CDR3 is TGTGCCAGCAGTTCTCGGGGCGGGGTTTTCGACTATGGCTACACCTTC. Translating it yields CASSSRGGVFDYGYTF.